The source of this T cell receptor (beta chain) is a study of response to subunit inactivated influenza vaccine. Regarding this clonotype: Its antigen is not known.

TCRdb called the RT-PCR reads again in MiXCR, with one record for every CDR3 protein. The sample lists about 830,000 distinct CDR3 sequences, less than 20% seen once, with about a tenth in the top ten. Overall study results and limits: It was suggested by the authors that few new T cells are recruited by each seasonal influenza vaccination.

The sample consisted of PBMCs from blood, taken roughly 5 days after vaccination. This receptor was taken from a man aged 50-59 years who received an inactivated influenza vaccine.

The CDR3 region has the DNA TGTGCCAGCAGCAGTGGGACAGTTAACATTCAGTACTTC. Translated: CASSSGTVNIQYF. V is TRBV5-6 and J is TRBJ2-4; 7 bases are a match to TRBD1. V trimming: 4 bases; J trimming: 7 bases; junction bases outside the gene matches: 5. Germline assignment: CDR1 SGHDT and CDR2 YYEEEE. This CDR3 spans 13 amino acids.